A selection of T cell receptor beta chains follows, all from one sample in a study of T cell responses to AZD1222 COVID-19 vaccine. Produced via immunoSEQ multiplex PCR; TCRdb's table is partial and in-frame only. This sample has under 200,000 clones, with around 85% found just once. The sample here was peripheral blood, taken 28 days after the second AZD1222 dose. These receptors all come from an adult who received the AZD1222 COVID-19 vaccine. Both conserved end residues are part of each CDR3. The D gene is left open where the match is weak. The size entry is marked missing in some rows and otherwise reads once, few, many or a size class.

v_call	j_call	clone_size	d_call	cdr3_nt	cdr3_aa
TRBV2	TRBJ2-7	NA	NA	TGTGCCAGCAGTCCGGACAGCGCTTCCTACGAGCAGTACTTC	CASSPDSASYEQYF
TRBV7-9	TRBJ2-2	once	TRBD2	TGTGCCCATCGAGCGGGGGGCCCCGGGGAGCTGTTTTTT	CAHRAGGPGELFF
TRBV3-1/TRBV3-2	TRBJ1-3	NA	NA	TGTGCCAGCAGCCAATTGCGGATTTCTGGAAACACCATATATTTT	CASSQLRISGNTIYF
TRBV18	TRBJ2-2	NA	NA	TGTGCCAGCTCACCTTCACCGGGCGGAGATCGTAAGCTGTTTTTT	CASSPSPGGDRKLFF
TRBV7-9	TRBJ1-1	NA	NA	TGTGCCAGCAGCTTAGAGAACACTGAAGCTTTCTTT	CASSLENTEAFF
TRBV27	TRBJ1-1	NA	TRBD1	TGTGCCAGCAGTTTAAGGGTCAGGGGGACTGAAGCTTTCTTT	CASSLRVRGTEAFF
TRBV7-9	TRBJ1-3	NA	NA	TGTGCCAGCAGCACCACCAGGGTAGGCTCTGGAAACACCATATATTTT	CASSTTRVGSGNTIYF
TRBV12-3/TRBV12-4	TRBJ1-2	NA	NA	TGTGCCAGCAGTTTCGATGAGGGGATAGGCTACACCTTC	CASSFDEGIGYTF
TRBV7-2	TRBJ1-1	NA	TRBD1	TGTGCCAGCACCGCGGTCGCAGGGGGTTGGGGGTTTGAAGCTTTCTTT	CASTAVAGGWGFEAFF
TRBV11-3	TRBJ1-1	NA	TRBD1	TGTGCCAGCAGCCCGGCGGGACAGGGCCCGAACACTGAAGCTTTCTTT	CASSPAGQGPNTEAFF
TRBV9	TRBJ2-2	NA	NA	TGTGCCAGCAGCGTAGGATCTAGCTATGACACCGGGGAGCTGTTTTTT	CASSVGSSYDTGELFF
TRBV12-3/TRBV12-4	TRBJ1-2	NA	NA	TGTGCCAGCAGTTTGGACCGAAACTATGGCTACACCTTC	CASSLDRNYGYTF
TRBV27	TRBJ1-1	NA	NA	TGTGCCAGCAGTTCACATCTTCTGGGACACACTGAAGCTTTCTTT	CASSSHLLGHTEAFF
TRBV30	TRBJ1-5	NA	NA	TGTGCCTGGAGTGTTGAGACAAATCAGCCCCAGCATTTT	CAWSVETNQPQHF
TRBV29-1	TRBJ2-6	NA	TRBD1	TGCAGCGTTGAAGATCTGGACAGGGGGCAAGCCCTGACTTTC	CSVEDLDRGQALTF
TRBV11-2	TRBJ1-5	NA	NA	TGTGCCAGCAGCTTAGGAGACAATCAGCCCCAGCATTTT	CASSLGDNQPQHF
TRBV9	TRBJ1-6	NA	NA	TGTGCCAGCAGCGTAGAGGGTGCGAGATCCTATAATTCACCCCTCCACTTT	CASSVEGARSYNSPLHF
TRBV27	TRBJ1-1	NA	NA	TGTGCCAGCAGTCGACAGAAACACATGAACACTGAAGCTTTCTTT	CASSRQKHMNTEAFF